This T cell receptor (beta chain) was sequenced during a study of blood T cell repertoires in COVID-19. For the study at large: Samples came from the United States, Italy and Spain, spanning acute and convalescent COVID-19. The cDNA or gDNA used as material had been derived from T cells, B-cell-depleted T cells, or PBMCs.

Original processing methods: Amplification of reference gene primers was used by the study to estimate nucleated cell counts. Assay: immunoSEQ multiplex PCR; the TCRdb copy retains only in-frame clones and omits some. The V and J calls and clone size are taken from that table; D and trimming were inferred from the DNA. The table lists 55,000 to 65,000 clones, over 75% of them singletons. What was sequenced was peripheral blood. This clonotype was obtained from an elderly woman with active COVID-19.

For the CDR3, the DNA is TGTGCCACCAGCGCCCGGACTAGCGGGAGTGCCGGGGAGCTGTTTTTT. This sequence encodes CATSARTSGSAGELFF. The chain carries TRBV15 and TRBJ2-2; 13 bases are a match to TRBD2. V lost 5 bases to trimming and J lost 6 bases; unmatched junction nucleotides: 6. The CDR3 extends over 16 amino acids. Looked up from germline, CDR1 is LNHNV and CDR2 is YYDKDF (reference sequence).